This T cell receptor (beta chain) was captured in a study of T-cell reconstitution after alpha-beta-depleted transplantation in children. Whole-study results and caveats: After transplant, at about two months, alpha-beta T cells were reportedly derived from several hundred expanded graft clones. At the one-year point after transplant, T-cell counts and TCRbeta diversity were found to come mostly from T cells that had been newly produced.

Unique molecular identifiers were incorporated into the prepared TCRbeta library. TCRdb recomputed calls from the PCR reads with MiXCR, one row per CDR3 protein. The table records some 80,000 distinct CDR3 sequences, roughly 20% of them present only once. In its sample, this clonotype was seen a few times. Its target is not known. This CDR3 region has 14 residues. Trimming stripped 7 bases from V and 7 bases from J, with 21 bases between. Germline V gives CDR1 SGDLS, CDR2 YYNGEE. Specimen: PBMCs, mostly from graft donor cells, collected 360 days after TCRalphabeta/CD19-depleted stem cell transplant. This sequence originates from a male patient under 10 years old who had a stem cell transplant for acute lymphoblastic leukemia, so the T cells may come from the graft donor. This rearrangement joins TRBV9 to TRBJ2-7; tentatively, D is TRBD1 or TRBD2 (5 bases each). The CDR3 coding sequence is TGTGCCAGCTCAGTATCCGCCCCTGGGGGAGAGCAGTACTTC. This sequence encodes CASSVSAPGGEQYF. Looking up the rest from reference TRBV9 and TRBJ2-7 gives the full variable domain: DSGVTQTPKHLITATGQRVTLRCSPRSGDLSVYWYQQSLDQGLQFLIQYYNGEERAKGNILERFSAQQFPDLHSELNLSSLELGDSALYFCASSVSAPGGEQYFGPGTRLTVT.